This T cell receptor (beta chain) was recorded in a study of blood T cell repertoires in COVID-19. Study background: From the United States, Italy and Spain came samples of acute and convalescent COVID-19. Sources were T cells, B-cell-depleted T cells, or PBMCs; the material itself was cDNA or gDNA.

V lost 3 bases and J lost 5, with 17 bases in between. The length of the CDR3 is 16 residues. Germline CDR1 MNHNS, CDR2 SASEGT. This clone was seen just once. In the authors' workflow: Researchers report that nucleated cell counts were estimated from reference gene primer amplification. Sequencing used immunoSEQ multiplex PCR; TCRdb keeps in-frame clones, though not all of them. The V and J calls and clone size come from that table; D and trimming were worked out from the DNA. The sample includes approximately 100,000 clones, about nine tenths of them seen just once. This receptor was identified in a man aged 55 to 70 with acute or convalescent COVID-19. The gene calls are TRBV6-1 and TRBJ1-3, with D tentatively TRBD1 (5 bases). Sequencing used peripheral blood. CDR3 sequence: CASSEQGAGGRNTIYF. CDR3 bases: TGTGCCAGCAGTGAGCAGGGAGCCGGGGGAAGAAACACCATATATTTT.